The 7 T cell receptor beta chains below come from one sample, sequenced in a study of cytomegalovirus exposure and HLA in healthy donors. The PCR ran on 60 Vbeta and 13 Jbeta primers. This table comes from immunoSEQ multiplex PCR, and its TCRdb copy is limited to in-frame clones, with some not included. The table records more than 110,000 clones, approximately 70% of them present only once. The specimen sequenced was PBMCs. Receptors originate from an older woman in good health and CMV-seropositive.

This chain links TRBV28 with TRBJ1-5; unclear D gene. Trimming left V 5 bases short and J 0 bases short, with 2 bases between. From germline, CDR1 is MDHEN and CDR2 SYDVKM. The length of the CDR3 is 12 residues. Written as DNA, the CDR3 is TGTGCCAGCAGTCATAGCAATCAGCCCCAGCATTTT. Residues: CASSHSNQPQHF.

The V gene is TRBV2, the J gene TRBJ1-5; D might be TRBD1 (5 bases). Germline CDR1 and CDR2: SNHLY and FYNNEI. The CDR3 contains 14 residues. Trimming removed 3 bases from V and 4 bases from J, with 10 bases in between. CDR3 nucleotide sequence: TGTGCCAGCAGTGAGGAGGGACTAAATCAGCCCCAGCATTTT. Protein sequence: CASSEEGLNQPQHF.

The chain employs TRBV7-2 and TRBJ1-1, with D possibly TRBD1 on 6 matching bases. This CDR3 is 14 amino acids long. The V end lost 4 bases, the J end lost 4 bases, and 13 bases lay between the germline ends. CDR1 is SGHTA and CDR2 is FQGNSA in the germline V gene. This CDR3 is CASSSHTGPTEAFF. CDR3 DNA: TGTGCCAGCAGCTCTCACACAGGGCCCACTGAAGCTTTCTTT. The full variable domain, with the rest looked up from reference TRBV7-2 and TRBJ1-1, is GAGVSQSPSNKVTEKGKDVELRCDPISGHTALYWYRQSLGQGLEFLIYFQGNSAPDKSGLPSDRFSAERTGGSVSTLTIQRTQQEDSAVYLCASSSHTGPTEAFFGQGTRLTVV.

In DNA form, the CDR3 reads TGTGCCAGCAGTGAACGGACTCTAGGAGAGCAGTACTTC. This sequence encodes CASSERTLGEQYF. J is TRBJ2-7 and V is TRBV6-1; possibly TRBD2 for D (5 bases). This CDR3 is 13 amino acids long. Germline CDR1 reads MNHNS; CDR2 reads SASEGT. V was trimmed by 2 bases and J by 7 bases, leaving 12 bases between them.

The chain has TRBV5-1 and TRBJ2-7; D might be TRBD2 (5 bases). The CDR3 has 14 amino acids. The germline V gene has CDR1 SGHRS and CDR2 YFSETQ. The germline V and J ends were trimmed by 0 bases and 2 bases, with 9 bases remaining between them. The CDR3 nucleotides are TGCGCCAGCAGCTTGGTGGACGGGACCTACGAGCAGTACTTC. Translation: CASSLVDGTYEQYF.

The chain joins TRBV7-9 to TRBJ2-5, with 13 bases matching TRBD2. The J call is in doubt because the DNA end fits TRBJ2-7 better. Germline V lookup: CDR1 SEHNR, CDR2 FQNEAQ (reference sequence). The CDR3 consists of 18 residues. The CDR3 region is CASSSPTGTSGKAYEQYF. The CDR3 bases are TGTGCCAGCAGCTCACCCACCGGGACTAGCGGGAAGGCCTACGAGCAGTACTTC.

This clone was counted a few times. The chain recombines TRBV12-5 with TRBJ1-3; 9 bases are shared with TRBD1. Germline V CDR1 and CDR2: LGHNT, FRNRAP. V trimming: 0 bases; J trimming: 3 bases; junction bases outside the gene matches: 9. The CDR3 length is 18 residues. CDR3 sequence (DNA): TGTGCTAGTGGTTTGGTACTCTGGGGACAGGGAGGTGGAAACACCATATATTTT. It encodes CASGLVLWGQGGGNTIYF.